A single sample is the source of the 5 T cell receptor beta chains below, sequenced in a study of blood T cells in healthy people across ages. Through a sample-barcoded 5' primer and a J-beta primer mix, a second PCR was run for roughly 6 to 11 cycles. MiXCR, run by TCRdb on the 5' RACE reads, gives a single entry per CDR3 protein. Of over 500,000 distinct CDR3 sequences in the sample, about 26% were seen once. This sample was shared with a second study, whose subject was T cells of mothers and their children.

Material: blood. Receptor source: a boy aged 2-15 years in good health.

This clonotype was seen a handful of times. The gene calls are TRBV15 and TRBJ2-1; D might be TRBD1 (6 bases). CDR3 size: 16 residues. In germline, CDR1 is LNHNV, CDR2 YYDKDF (reference sequence). V lost 2 bases to trimming and J lost 1 base, with 12 bases between them. The CDR3 DNA sequence: TGTGCCACCAGCAGAAGTCAGGGGTCGTCCTACAATGAGCAGTTCTTC. Protein product: CATSRSQGSSYNEQFF.

This chain uses TRBV18 with TRBJ2-3; TRBD2 aligns across 11 bases. The V segment lost 2 bases and the J segment 2 bases; nucleotides outside the gene matches: 6. Germline V gene sequence: CDR1 KGHSH, CDR2 LQKENI. The CDR3 extends over 17 amino acids. The CDR3 spells CASSPRGTSGSTDTQYF. The DNA for the CDR3 is TGTGCCAGCTCACCAAGGGGGACTAGCGGATCCACAGATACGCAGTATTTT.

In its sample, this clonotype was seen a few times. The chain combines TRBV5-1 with TRBJ2-2; 8 nucleotides agree with TRBD2. Germline CDR1 reads SGHRS; CDR2 reads YFSETQ. The length of the CDR3 is 13 residues. With 4 bases clipped from V and 6 bases from J, the junction kept 2 bases outside the gene matches. The CDR3 loop is CASSVREAGELFF. In nucleotides, the CDR3 is TGCGCCAGCAGCGTGCGGGAGGCCGGGGAGCTGTTTTTT.

This clonotype was observed a few times. This chain uses TRBV7-6 with TRBJ2-5; 9 nucleotides agree with TRBD2. The germline CDR1 and CDR2 sequences are SGHVS and FNYEAQ. Trimming cost V 1 base and J 6 bases; bases outside gene matches: 9. This CDR3 contains 16 residues. The CDR3 coding sequence is TGTGCCAGCAGCTTAGGTCCGGGACTAGCCATTAAGACCCAGTACTTC. It specifies CASSLGPGLAIKTQYF.

J is TRBJ2-1 and V is TRBV6-5; D remains ambiguous. Germline CDR1 reads MNHEY; CDR2 reads SVGAGI. This CDR3 region has 16 residues. V shed 0 bases and J shed 0 bases, with 9 bases lying between them. The CDR3 is CASSYSGSSSYNEQFF. DNA of the CDR3: TGTGCCAGCAGTTACTCGGGCTCGTCCTCCTACAATGAGCAGTTCTTC.